This TCR beta chain was documented in a study of CD8 T cells in ankylosing spondylitis. General study findings and limits: The authors reported significant enrichment of disease-linked clones in matched ankylosing spondylitis synovial fluid. Made up of eight or nine highly homologous variants, a TCR beta motif appeared characteristic of ankylosing spondylitis blood.

This clonotype has a count of ten or more. The antigen is unknown. As the method for making TCR beta libraries, quantitative 5'-RACE with molecular barcodes was used. TCRdb reprocessed the 5' RACE reads with MiXCR, giving one entry per CDR3 protein. The repertoire holds 500,000 to 650,000 distinct CDR3 sequences, with about 5.4% as singletons. Germline CDR1 reads DFQATT; CDR2 reads SNEGSKA (reference sequence). The CDR3 is made up of 15 amino acids. V trimming: 5 bases; J trimming: 7 bases; junction bases outside the gene matches: 11. This sequence was found in a male donor with ankylosing spondylitis. Sample: blood, either unsorted or a sorted T cell fraction (not recorded which). The chain recombines TRBV20-1 with TRBJ1-2, with 12 nucleotides matching TRBD1. The CDR3 loop reads CSAPGQGAKESGYTF. CDR3 bases: TGCAGTGCTCCGGGACAGGGGGCGAAGGAGAGTGGCTACACCTTC.